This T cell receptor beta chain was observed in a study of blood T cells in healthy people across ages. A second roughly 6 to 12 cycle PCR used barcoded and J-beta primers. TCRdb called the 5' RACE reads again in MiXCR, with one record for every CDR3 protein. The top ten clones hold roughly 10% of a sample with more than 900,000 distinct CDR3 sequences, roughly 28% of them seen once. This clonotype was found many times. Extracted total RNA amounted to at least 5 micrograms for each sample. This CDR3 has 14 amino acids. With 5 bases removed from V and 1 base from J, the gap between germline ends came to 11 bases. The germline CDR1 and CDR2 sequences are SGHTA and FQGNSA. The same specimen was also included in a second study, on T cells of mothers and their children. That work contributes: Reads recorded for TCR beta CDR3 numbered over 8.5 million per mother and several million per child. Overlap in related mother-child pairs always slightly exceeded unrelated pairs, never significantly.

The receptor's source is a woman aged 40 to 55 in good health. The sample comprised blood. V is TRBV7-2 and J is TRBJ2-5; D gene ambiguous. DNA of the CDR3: TGTGCCAGCAGCCCCCAGTACTTCCAAGAGACCCAGTACTTC. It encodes CASSPQYFQETQYF.